Presented here are 17 T cell receptor beta chains from one specimen sequenced in a study of blood T cell repertoires in COVID-19. Repertoires were generated with immunoSEQ multiplex PCR, while TCRdb's copy carries only in-frame clones and drops some. The repertoire holds about 64,000 clones, with about 70% as singletons. Sequenced: peripheral blood. The source is a human donor in a cohort sampled during active COVID-19.

The rearrangement joins TRBV19 to TRBJ1-2; a possible D gene is TRBD1 (6 bases). V was clipped by 3 bases and J by 8 bases, with 16 bases between them. The CDR3 is 14 amino acids. Per germline, CDR1 LNHDA and CDR2 SQIVND (reference sequence). CDR3 DNA sequence: TGTGCCAGTAGTATGGCCCACAGGGTATTGGGCTACACCTTC. This gives the protein CASSMAHRVLGYTF.

On this clone: Other DNA sequences in the sample encode the same CDR3. The chain has TRBV7-9 and TRBJ1-1; 8 positions agree with TRBD1. The V gene end was trimmed by 1 base and the J gene end by 5 bases; junction bases not matched to a gene: 3. Germline CDR1 is SEHNR and CDR2 is FQNEAQ (reference sequence). The CDR3 spans 14 residues. CDR3 protein: CASSLGTGRTEAFF. CDR3 sequence (DNA): TGTGCCAGCAGCTTAGGGACAGGGAGAACTGAAGCTTTCTTT.

The V call is TRBV5-6, the J call TRBJ2-1; the match to TRBD2 covers 8 bases. Germline V gene lookup returns CDR1 SGHDT and CDR2 YYEEEE. The CDR3 length is 16 residues. The junction had 6 bases not matched to a gene; V was cut back by 0 bases and J by 4 bases. The CDR3, as DNA: TGTGCCAGCAGCTTGGCCCCAAGCGGGGGTTACAATGAGCAGTTCTTC. It specifies CASSLAPSGGYNEQFF.

The chain joins TRBV15 to TRBJ2-7, with 11 bases fitting TRBD1. Germline lookup yields CDR1 LNHNV and CDR2 YYDKDF (reference sequence). Trimming took 2 bases from V and 2 from J; bases not matched to a gene: 11. CDR3 length: 18 residues. DNA of the CDR3: TGTGCCACCAGCAGACGCCCTGGACAGGGGGCGCAAACCTACGAGCAGTACTTC. It translates to CATSRRPGQGAQTYEQYF.

The genes are TRBV9 and TRBJ2-7; 7 nucleotides match TRBD1. The V and J ends lost 4 bases and 3 bases, in that order; junction bases with no gene match: 4. CDR3 size: 13 residues. Germline CDR1 is SGDLS and CDR2 is YYNGEE. The CDR3 loop is CASSRDSSYEQYF. The CDR3 DNA reads TGTGCCAGCAGCCGGGACAGTAGCTACGAGCAGTACTTC.

The table lists this clone with a count of one. The chain links TRBV30 to TRBJ1-6, with a tentative D call TRBD1 (6 bases). V was cut by 8 bases and J by 9 bases, with 17 bases left in between. Per the germline V gene, CDR1 is GTSNPN and CDR2 is SVGIG (reference sequence). The CDR3 has 13 residues. This CDR3 reads CAGMDSQLSPLHF. The CDR3, as DNA: TGTGCCGGAATGGACAGCCAGCTTTCACCCCTCCACTTT.

J is TRBJ2-1 and V is TRBV27; 7 nucleotides agree with TRBD2. CDR3 length: 16 residues. Germline V gene lookup returns CDR1 MNHEY and CDR2 SMNVEV (reference sequence). J was trimmed by 8 bases and V by 0 bases; bases with no gene match: 10. Here the CDR3 reads CASSLSSWGGTDEQFF. The CDR3 coding sequence is TGTGCCAGCAGTTTATCGTCGTGGGGGGGGACGGATGAGCAGTTCTTC.

The chain is built from TRBV30 and TRBJ2-2, with 7 bases matching TRBD1. The junction had 5 bases not matched to a gene; V was cut back by 3 bases and J by 1 base. Germline V gene lookup returns CDR1 GTSNPN and CDR2 SVGIG (reference sequence). The length of the CDR3 is 15 residues. In nucleotides, the CDR3 is TGTGCCTGGAGCCCTACAGGGGTGAACACCGGGGAGCTGTTTTTT. Translating gives CAWSPTGVNTGELFF.

The chain recombines TRBV19 with TRBJ2-7; tentatively, D is TRBD2 (5 bases). The V gene lost 8 bases and the J gene lost 1 base, with 18 bases spanning the gap. The CDR3 extends over 15 amino acids. Per germline, CDR1 LNHDA and CDR2 SQIVND (reference sequence). This chain's CDR3 is CASRGAKPMSYEQYF. The CDR3 region has the DNA TGTGCCAGTCGGGGAGCCAAGCCCATGTCCTACGAGCAGTACTTC.

V usage is TRBV12-5 and J usage is TRBJ1-5; 9 positions match TRBD1. After removal of 2 bases from V and 1 base from J, the junction contained 3 bases not matched to a gene. This CDR3 has 16 amino acids. Germline V CDR1 and CDR2: LGHNT, FRNRAP. The CDR3 DNA is TGTGCTAGTGGTTTGTTGACAGGGGGGAGCAATCAGCCCCAGCATTTT. This codes for CASGLLTGGSNQPQHF.

The chain employs TRBV28 and TRBJ1-6; no definite D call. Between the trimmed V and J ends, which lost 6 bases and 5 bases, there was a span of 11 bases. Germline V gives CDR1 MDHEN, CDR2 SYDVKM. The CDR3 is 14 amino acids. The CDR3 loop is CASSLPGNNSPLHF. Here the CDR3 DNA reads TGTGCCAGCAGCTTACCGGGGAATAATTCACCCCTCCACTTT.

The genes are TRBV7-2 and TRBJ2-7; the match to TRBD1 covers 9 bases. Looked up from germline, CDR1 is SGHTA and CDR2 is FQGNSA. J was trimmed by 2 bases and V by 4 bases; bases with no gene match: 6. This CDR3 has 15 residues. CDR3 DNA sequence: TGTGCCAGCAGCTCGCCCCGGGACAGGGCCTACGAGCAGTACTTC. Translated: CASSSPRDRAYEQYF.

The sample holds a few counts of this clone. The rearrangement uses TRBV12-3 or TRBV12-4 and TRBJ1-2; possibly TRBD1 for D (5 bases). Trimming removed 6 bases from V and 8 bases from J, with 16 bases in between. The CDR3 extends over 13 amino acids. Written as DNA, the CDR3 is TGTGCCAGCAGCCAAAGGGGCCCGGACGGCTACACCTTC. It translates to CASSQRGPDGYTF.

V is TRBV5-4 and J is TRBJ2-3; tentatively, D is TRBD1 (6 bases). CDR1 is SGHNT and CDR2 is YYREEE in the germline V gene (reference sequence). Trimming shortened V by 3 bases and J by 4 bases, and 9 bases separated the two germline ends. This CDR3 comprises 13 residues. The CDR3, as DNA: TGTGCCAGCAGCTCACAGGGCTCAGATACGCAGTATTTT. Its translation is CASSSQGSDTQYF.

This clone was recorded once. This chain links TRBV9 with TRBJ2-3, with D perhaps matching TRBD2 (5 bases). The CDR3 has 15 amino acids. Trimming removed 2 bases from V and 2 bases from J, with 12 bases in between. Germline assignment: CDR1 SGDLS and CDR2 YYNGEE. The CDR3 nucleotides read TGTGCCAGCAGCGTCGGTCTAGCACACACAGATACGCAGTATTTT. This sequence encodes CASSVGLAHTDTQYF.

This clone was observed a single time. The chain employs TRBV3-1 (or the pseudogene TRBV3-2) and TRBJ2-5; maybe TRBD2 (6 bases). Trimming removed 4 bases from V and 5 bases from J, with 11 bases in between. CDR1 LGHDT and CDR2 YNNKEL come from the germline V gene (reference sequence). The CDR3 contains 13 residues. The CDR3 protein is CASSPAGWETQYF. CDR3 bases: TGTGCCAGCAGCCCCGCGGGGTGGGAGACCCAGTACTTC.

This chain joins TRBV9 and TRBJ1-2; tentatively, D is TRBD1 (5 bases). This CDR3 has 18 residues. The germline CDR1 and CDR2 sequences are SGDLS and YYNGEE. The germline V and J ends were trimmed by 3 bases and 4 bases, with 25 bases remaining between them. As DNA, the CDR3 is TGTGCCAGCAGCGCCGGCGGAGACAGTTCCTTTGTAGGCTATGGCTACACCTTC. The encoded protein is CASSAGGDSSFVGYGYTF.